This T cell receptor (beta chain) is drawn from a study of blood T cell repertoires in COVID-19. Across the whole study: Samples came from the United States, Italy and Spain, spanning acute and convalescent COVID-19.

Authors' processing steps: Amplified reference gene primers provided the basis for estimating nucleated cell counts. Using immunoSEQ multiplex PCR, the repertoire was profiled, and TCRdb retains in-frame clones only, with some absent. The V and J calls and clone size were taken over from that table, and D and trimming were inferred from the DNA. The sample has fewer than 500,000 clones; about 90% are singletons. Recruitment covered over 20 US areas and drew participants whose ages spanned about 18 to 95 years. Participants' reported clinical history set cohort assignment. With 6 bases removed from V and 7 bases from J, the gap between germline ends came to 13 bases. This CDR3 comprises 12 residues. Germline V gene lookup returns CDR1 SGHAT and CDR2 FQNNGV.

This chain uses TRBV11-2 with TRBJ2-7; a weak D match, TRBD1 (5 bases). The sequence derives from a woman under 30 with acute COVID-19. The source material was PBMCs or T cells enriched from blood (not recorded which). DNA of the CDR3: TGTGCCAGCAGAGGAAGGGGCTGGGAGCAGTACTTC. This codes for CASRGRGWEQYF.